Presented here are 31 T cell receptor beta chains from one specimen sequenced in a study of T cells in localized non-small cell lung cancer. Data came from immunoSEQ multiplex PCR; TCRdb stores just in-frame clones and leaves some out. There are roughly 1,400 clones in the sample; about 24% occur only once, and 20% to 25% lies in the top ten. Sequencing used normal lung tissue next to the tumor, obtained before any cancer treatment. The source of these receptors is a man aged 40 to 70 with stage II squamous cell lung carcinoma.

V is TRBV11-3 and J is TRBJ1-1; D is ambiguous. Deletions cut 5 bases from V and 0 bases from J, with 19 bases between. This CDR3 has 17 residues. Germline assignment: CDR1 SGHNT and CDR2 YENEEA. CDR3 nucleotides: TGTGCCAGCAGCACCCCCGGGATCCAGGTCATGAACACTGAAGCTTTCTTT. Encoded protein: CASSTPGIQVMNTEAFF.

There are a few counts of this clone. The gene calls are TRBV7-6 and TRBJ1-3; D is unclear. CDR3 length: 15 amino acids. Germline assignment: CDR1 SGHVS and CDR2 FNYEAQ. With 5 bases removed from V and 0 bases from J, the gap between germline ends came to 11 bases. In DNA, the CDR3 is TGTGCCAGCAGCCGACGGGAGAGCTCTGGAAACACCATATATTTT. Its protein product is CASSRRESSGNTIYF.

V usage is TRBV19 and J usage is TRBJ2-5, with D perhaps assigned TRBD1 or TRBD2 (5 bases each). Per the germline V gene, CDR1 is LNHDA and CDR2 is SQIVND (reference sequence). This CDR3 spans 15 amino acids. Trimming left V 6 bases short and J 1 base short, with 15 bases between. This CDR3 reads CASSPGAQGQETQYF. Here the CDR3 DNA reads TGTGCCAGTAGCCCCGGGGCACAAGGCCAAGAGACCCAGTACTTC.

The CDR3: CASSGGQRSTDTQYF. CDR3 bases: TGTGCCAGCTCGGGGGGACAGAGAAGCACAGATACGCAGTATTTT. The chain recombines TRBV18 with TRBJ2-3; D may be TRBD1 (7 bases). This CDR3 has 15 residues. V dropped 6 bases and J dropped 0 bases, with 13 bases sitting between them. CDR1 is KGHSH, CDR2 LQKENI, per germline.

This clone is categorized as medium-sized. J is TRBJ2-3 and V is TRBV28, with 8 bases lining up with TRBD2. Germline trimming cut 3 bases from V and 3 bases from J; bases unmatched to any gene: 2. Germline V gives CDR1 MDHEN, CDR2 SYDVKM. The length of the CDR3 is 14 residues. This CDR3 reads CASSFLAGTDTQYF. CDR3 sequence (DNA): TGTGCCAGCAGTTTCTTAGCGGGAACAGATACGCAGTATTTT.

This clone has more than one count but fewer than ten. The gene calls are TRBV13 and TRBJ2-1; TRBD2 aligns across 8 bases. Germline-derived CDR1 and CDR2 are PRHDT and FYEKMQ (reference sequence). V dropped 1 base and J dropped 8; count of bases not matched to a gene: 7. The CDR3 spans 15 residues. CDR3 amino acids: CASSLAGLAEDEQFF. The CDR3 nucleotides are TGTGCCAGCAGCTTAGCTGGACTAGCCGAGGATGAGCAGTTCTTC.

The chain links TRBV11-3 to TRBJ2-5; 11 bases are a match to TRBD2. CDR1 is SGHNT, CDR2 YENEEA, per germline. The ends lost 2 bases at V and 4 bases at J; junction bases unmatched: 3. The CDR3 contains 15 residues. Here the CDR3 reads CASSLKLAGVETQYF. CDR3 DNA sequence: TGTGCCAGCAGCTTAAAACTAGCGGGAGTAGAGACCCAGTACTTC.

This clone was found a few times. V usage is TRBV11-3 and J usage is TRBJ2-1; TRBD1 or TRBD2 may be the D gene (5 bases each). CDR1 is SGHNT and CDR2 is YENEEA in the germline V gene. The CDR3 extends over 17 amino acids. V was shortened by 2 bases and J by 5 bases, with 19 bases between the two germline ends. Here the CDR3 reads CASSLFMGMMGDNEQFF. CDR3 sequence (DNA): TGTGCCAGCAGCTTATTCATGGGAATGATGGGGGACAATGAGCAGTTCTTC.

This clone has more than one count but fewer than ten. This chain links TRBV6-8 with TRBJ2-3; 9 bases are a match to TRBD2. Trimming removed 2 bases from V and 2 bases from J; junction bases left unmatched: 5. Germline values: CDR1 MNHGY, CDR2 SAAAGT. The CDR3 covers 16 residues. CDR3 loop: CASSYTGTSPTDTQYF. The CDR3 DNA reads TGTGCCAGCAGTTACACCGGGACTAGCCCCACAGATACGCAGTATTTT.

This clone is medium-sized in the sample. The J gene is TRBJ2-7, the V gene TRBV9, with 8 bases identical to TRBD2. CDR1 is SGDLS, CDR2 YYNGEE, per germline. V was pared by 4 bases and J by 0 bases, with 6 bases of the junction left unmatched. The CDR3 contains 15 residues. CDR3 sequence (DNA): TGTGCCAGCAGCAAGCCGGGACTAGGCTCCTACGAGCAGTACTTC. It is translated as CASSKPGLGSYEQYF.

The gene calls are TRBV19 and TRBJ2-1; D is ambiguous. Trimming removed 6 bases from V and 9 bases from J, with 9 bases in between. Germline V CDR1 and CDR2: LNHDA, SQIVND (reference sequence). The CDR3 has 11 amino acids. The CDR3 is CASSAYGEQFF. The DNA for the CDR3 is TGTGCCAGTAGCGCGTATGGTGAGCAGTTCTTC.

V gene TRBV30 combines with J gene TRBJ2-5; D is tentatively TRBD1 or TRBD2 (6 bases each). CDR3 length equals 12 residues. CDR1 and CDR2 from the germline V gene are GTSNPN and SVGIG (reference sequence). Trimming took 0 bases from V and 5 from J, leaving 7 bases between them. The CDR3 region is CAWSVGGETQYF. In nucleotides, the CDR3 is TGTGCCTGGAGTGTAGGGGGGGAGACCCAGTACTTC.

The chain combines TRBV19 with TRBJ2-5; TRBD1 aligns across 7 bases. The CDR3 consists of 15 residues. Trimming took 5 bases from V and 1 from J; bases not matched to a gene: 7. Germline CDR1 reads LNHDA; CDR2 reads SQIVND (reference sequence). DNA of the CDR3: TGTGCCAGTAGTCGCGGACAGGACCTCCAAGAGACCCAGTACTTC. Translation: CASSRGQDLQETQYF.

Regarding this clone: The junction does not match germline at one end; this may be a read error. CDR3: CAISGNDNEKLFF. Here the CDR3 DNA reads TGTGCCATCAGTGGAAACGATAATGAAAAACTGTTTTTT. This chain uses TRBV6-8 with TRBJ1-4, with D unclear. Per germline, CDR1 MNHGY and CDR2 SAAAGT. This CDR3 has 13 amino acids.

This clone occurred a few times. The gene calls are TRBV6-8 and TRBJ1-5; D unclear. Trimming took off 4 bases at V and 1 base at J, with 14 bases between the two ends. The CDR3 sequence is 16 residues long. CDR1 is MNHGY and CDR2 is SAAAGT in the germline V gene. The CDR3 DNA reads TGTGCCAGCAGTTTTCCTACCCGACGGAGCAATCAGCCCCAGCATTTT. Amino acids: CASSFPTRRSNQPQHF.

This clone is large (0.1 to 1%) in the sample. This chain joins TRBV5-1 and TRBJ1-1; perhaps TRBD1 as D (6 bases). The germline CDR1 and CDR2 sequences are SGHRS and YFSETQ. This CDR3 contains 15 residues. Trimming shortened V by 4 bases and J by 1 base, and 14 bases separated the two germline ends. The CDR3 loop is CASSIAGARNTEAFF. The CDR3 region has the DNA TGCGCCAGCAGCATAGCGGGGGCGCGGAACACTGAAGCTTTCTTT.

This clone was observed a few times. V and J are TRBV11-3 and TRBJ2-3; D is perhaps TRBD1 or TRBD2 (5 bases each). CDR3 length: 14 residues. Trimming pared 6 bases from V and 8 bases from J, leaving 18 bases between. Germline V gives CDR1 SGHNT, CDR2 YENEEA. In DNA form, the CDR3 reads TGTGCCAGCAGTCGGGACCCACCGGGCGGTACGCAGTATTTT. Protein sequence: CASSRDPPGGTQYF.

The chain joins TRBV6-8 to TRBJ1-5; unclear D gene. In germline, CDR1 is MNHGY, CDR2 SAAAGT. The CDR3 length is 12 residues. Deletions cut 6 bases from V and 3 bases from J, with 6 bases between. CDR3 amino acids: CASSSYNQPQHF. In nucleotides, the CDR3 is TGTGCCAGCAGCTCGTACAATCAGCCCCAGCATTTT.

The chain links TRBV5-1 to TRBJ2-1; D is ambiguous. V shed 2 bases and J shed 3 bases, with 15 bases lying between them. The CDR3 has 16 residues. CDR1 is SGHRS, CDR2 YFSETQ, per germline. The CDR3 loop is CASSLEDPPFYNEQFF. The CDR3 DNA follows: TGCGCCAGCAGCTTAGAGGACCCACCTTTCTACAATGAGCAGTTCTTC.

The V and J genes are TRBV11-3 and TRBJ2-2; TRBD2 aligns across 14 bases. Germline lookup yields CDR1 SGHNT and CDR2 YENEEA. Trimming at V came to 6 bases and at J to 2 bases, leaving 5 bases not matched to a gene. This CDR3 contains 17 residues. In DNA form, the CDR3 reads TGTGCCAGCAGGCAAGGACTAGCGGGGGGCAACACCGGGGAGCTGTTTTTT. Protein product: CASRQGLAGGNTGELFF.

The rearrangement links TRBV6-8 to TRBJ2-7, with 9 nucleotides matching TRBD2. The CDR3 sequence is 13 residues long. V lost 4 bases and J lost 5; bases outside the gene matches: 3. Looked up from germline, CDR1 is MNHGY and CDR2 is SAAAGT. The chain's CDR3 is CASSLASGNEQYF. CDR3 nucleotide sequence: TGTGCCAGCAGTTTAGCTAGCGGGAACGAGCAGTACTTC.

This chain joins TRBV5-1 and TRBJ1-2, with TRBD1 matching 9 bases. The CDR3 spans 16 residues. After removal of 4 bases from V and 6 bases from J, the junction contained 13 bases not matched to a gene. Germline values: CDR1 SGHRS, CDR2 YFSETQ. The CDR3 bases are TGCGCCAGCAGCCCGCGAGGACAGGGGATTTCGGATGGCTACACCTTC. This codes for CASSPRGQGISDGYTF.

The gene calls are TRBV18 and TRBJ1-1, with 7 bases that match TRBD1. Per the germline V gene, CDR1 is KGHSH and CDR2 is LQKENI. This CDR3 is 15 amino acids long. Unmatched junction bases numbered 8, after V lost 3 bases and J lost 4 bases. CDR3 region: CASSPLQGRGTEAFF. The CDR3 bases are TGTGCCAGCTCACCCCTACAGGGGAGAGGCACTGAAGCTTTCTTT.

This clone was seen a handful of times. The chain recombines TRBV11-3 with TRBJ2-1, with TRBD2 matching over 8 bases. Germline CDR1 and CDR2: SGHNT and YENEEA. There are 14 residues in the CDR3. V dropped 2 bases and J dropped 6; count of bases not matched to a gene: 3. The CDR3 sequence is CASSLKTSANEQFF. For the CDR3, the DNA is TGTGCCAGCAGCTTAAAGACTAGCGCCAATGAGCAGTTCTTC.

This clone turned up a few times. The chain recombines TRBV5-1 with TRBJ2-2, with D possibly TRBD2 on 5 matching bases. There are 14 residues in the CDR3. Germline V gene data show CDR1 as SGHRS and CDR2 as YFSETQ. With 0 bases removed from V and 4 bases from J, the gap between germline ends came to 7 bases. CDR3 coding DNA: TGCGCCAGCAGCTTGGGGGAGCCCACCGGGGAGCTGTTTTTT. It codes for CASSLGEPTGELFF.

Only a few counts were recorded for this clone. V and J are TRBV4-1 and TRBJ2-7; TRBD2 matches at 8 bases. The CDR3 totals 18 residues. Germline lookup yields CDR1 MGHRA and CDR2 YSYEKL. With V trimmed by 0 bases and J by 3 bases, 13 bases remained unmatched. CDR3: CASSQDGRLAKGGYEQYF. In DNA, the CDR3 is TGCGCCAGCAGCCAAGATGGGAGACTAGCGAAAGGGGGCTACGAGCAGTACTTC.

The CDR3 here is CASSLQGVSDTQYF. In DNA, the CDR3 is TGCGCCAGCAGCTTGCAGGGGGTGTCAGATACGCAGTATTTT. The V and J genes are TRBV5-1 and TRBJ2-3; TRBD1 matches 7 bases. The CDR3 is 14 residues long. From germline, CDR1 is SGHRS and CDR2 YFSETQ. Trimming cost V 1 base and J 4 bases; bases outside gene matches: 3.

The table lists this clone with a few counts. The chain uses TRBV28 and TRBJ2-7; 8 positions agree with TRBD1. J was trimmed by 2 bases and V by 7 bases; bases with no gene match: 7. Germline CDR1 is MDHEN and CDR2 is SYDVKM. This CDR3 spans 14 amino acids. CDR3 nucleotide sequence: TGTGCCAGCACCGCGGGACAGGTCACCTACGAGCAGTACTTC. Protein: CASTAGQVTYEQYF. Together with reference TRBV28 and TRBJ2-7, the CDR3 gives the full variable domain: DVKVTQSSRYLVKRTGEKVFLECVQDMDHENMFWYRQDPGLGLRLIYFSYDVKMKEKGDIPEGYSVSREKKERFSLILESASTNQTSMYLCASTAGQVTYEQYFGPGTRLTVT.

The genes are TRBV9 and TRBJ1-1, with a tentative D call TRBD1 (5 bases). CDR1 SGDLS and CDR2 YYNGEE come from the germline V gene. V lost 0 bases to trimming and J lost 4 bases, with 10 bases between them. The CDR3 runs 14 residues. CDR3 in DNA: TGTGCCAGCAGCGTAGACGGGGCGGGCACTGAAGCTTTCTTT. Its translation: CASSVDGAGTEAFF.

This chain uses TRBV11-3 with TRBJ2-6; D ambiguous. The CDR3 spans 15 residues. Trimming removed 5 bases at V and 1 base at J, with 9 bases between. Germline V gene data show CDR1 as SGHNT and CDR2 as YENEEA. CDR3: CASSPILSGANVLTF. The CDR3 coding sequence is TGTGCCAGCAGCCCTATTTTGTCTGGGGCCAACGTCCTGACTTTC.

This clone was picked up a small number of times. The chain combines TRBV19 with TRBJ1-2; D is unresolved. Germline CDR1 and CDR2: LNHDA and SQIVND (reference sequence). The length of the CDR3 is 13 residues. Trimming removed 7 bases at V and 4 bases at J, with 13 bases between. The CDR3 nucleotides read TGTGCCAGTAAGTTCTCGGCAGGCTATGGCTACACCTTC. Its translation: CASKFSAGYGYTF.